Listed below are T cell receptor beta chains from one sample, sequenced in a study of blood T cell repertoires in COVID-19. Data came from immunoSEQ multiplex PCR; TCRdb stores just in-frame clones and leaves some out. The sample includes 140,000 to 150,000 clones, around 90% of them seen just once. Sequencing used peripheral blood. These receptors were collected from a man between 60 and 70 years old with active or convalescent COVID-19. Each CDR3 is given with its conserved first and last residue. D genes are given only for firm matches. Only some rows state a clone size, as once, few, many or a class for expanded clones.

cdr3_aa: CAGSLAFTGQHNSPLHF; cdr3_nt: TGCGCCGGCAGCTTGGCCTTTACGGGACAGCACAATTCACCCCTCCACTTT; clone_size: -; j_call: TRBJ1-6; d_call: TRBD1; v_call: TRBV5-1
cdr3_aa: CASSADSVNGYTF; cdr3_nt: TGTGCCAGCAGTGCCGACAGTGTAAATGGCTACACCTTC; clone_size: -; j_call: TRBJ1-2; d_call: -; v_call: TRBV12-3/TRBV12-4
cdr3_aa: CASSEWAGISTDTQYF; cdr3_nt: TGTGCCAGCAGTGAATGGGCCGGGATAAGCACAGATACGCAGTATTTT; clone_size: -; j_call: TRBJ2-3; d_call: -; v_call: TRBV6-1
cdr3_aa: CASSSTGIGGNEQFF; cdr3_nt: TGCGCCAGCAGCTCAACAGGGATAGGGGGCAATGAGCAGTTCTTC; clone_size: -; j_call: TRBJ2-1; d_call: -; v_call: TRBV5-1
cdr3_aa: CASSLGGYSNQPQHF; cdr3_nt: TGCGCCAGCAGCTTGGGAGGATATAGCAATCAGCCCCAGCATTTT; clone_size: -; j_call: TRBJ1-5; d_call: -; v_call: TRBV5-1
cdr3_aa: CATSDGTSVQVGELFF; cdr3_nt: TGTGCCACCAGTGATGGGACTAGCGTCCAGGTCGGGGAGCTGTTTTTT; clone_size: -; j_call: TRBJ2-2; d_call: TRBD2; v_call: TRBV24-1
cdr3_aa: CARRQNQPQHF; cdr3_nt: TGTGCCAGAAGACAAAATCAGCCCCAGCATTTT; clone_size: few; j_call: TRBJ1-5; d_call: -; v_call: TRBV5-3
cdr3_aa: CASSLLGAAAGELFF; cdr3_nt: TGTGCCAGCAGCTTACTTGGGGCAGCTGCCGGGGAGCTGTTTTTT; clone_size: -; j_call: TRBJ2-2; d_call: -; v_call: TRBV5-6
cdr3_aa: CASSAGRGEQYF; cdr3_nt: TGTGCCAGCAGTGCGGGCAGGGGTGAGCAGTACTTC; clone_size: -; j_call: TRBJ2-7; d_call: -; v_call: TRBV2
cdr3_aa: CASSRDRGGNEQFF; cdr3_nt: TGTGCCAGCAGCCGAGACAGGGGAGGGAATGAGCAGTTCTTC; clone_size: few; j_call: TRBJ2-1; d_call: -; v_call: TRBV7-3
cdr3_aa: CASSRTGGGTNTEAFF; cdr3_nt: TGTGCCAGCTCACGCACAGGGGGTGGCACCAACACTGAAGCTTTCTTT; clone_size: -; j_call: TRBJ1-1; d_call: TRBD1; v_call: TRBV18
cdr3_aa: CASSSGQGHQPQHF; cdr3_nt: TGTGCCAGCAGCTCCGGACAGGGTCATCAGCCCCAGCATTTT; clone_size: -; j_call: TRBJ1-5; d_call: TRBD1; v_call: TRBV28
cdr3_aa: CASSLRQGSTAGYTF; cdr3_nt: TGTGCCAGCAGCCTCCGACAGGGCAGCACGGCTGGCTACACCTTC; clone_size: -; j_call: TRBJ1-2; d_call: TRBD1; v_call: TRBV7-6
cdr3_aa: CASSSDRAGEAFF; cdr3_nt: TGTGCCAGCAGCTCCGACAGAGCGGGTGAAGCTTTCTTT; clone_size: -; j_call: TRBJ1-1; d_call: -; v_call: TRBV7-2
cdr3_aa: CASSLNIDGYTF; cdr3_nt: TGTGCCAGCAGTTTAAATATAGATGGCTACACCTTC; clone_size: -; j_call: TRBJ1-2; d_call: -; v_call: TRBV28
cdr3_aa: CASSPGLAGDPGTGELFF; cdr3_nt: TGTGCCAGCAGCCCCGGACTAGCGGGAGACCCAGGTACCGGGGAGCTGTTTTTT; clone_size: -; j_call: TRBJ2-2; d_call: TRBD2; v_call: TRBV5-6
cdr3_aa: CASSFQAPDTQYF; cdr3_nt: TGTGCCAGCAGTTTTCAAGCGCCAGATACGCAGTATTTT; clone_size: -; j_call: TRBJ2-3; d_call: -; v_call: TRBV12-3/TRBV12-4
cdr3_aa: CASSQTPQGARSYNEQFF; cdr3_nt: TGCGCCAGCAGCCAAACTCCTCAGGGGGCGCGTTCCTACAATGAGCAGTTCTTC; clone_size: -; j_call: TRBJ2-1; d_call: TRBD1; v_call: TRBV5-1
cdr3_aa: CASSTGPGTGDYEQYF; cdr3_nt: TGTGCCAGTAGTACCGGACCCGGGACAGGGGACTACGAGCAGTACTTC; clone_size: once; j_call: TRBJ2-7; d_call: TRBD1; v_call: TRBV19
cdr3_aa: CASSLNTEAFF; cdr3_nt: TGTGCCAGCAGCCTCAACACTGAAGCTTTCTTT; clone_size: -; j_call: TRBJ1-1; d_call: -; v_call: TRBV7-9
cdr3_aa: CASSQTGGRGEQYF; cdr3_nt: TGTGCCAGTAGCCAGACAGGGGGGCGTGGCGAGCAGTACTTC; clone_size: -; j_call: TRBJ2-7; d_call: TRBD1; v_call: TRBV19
cdr3_aa: CASSEGPGVPYEQYF; cdr3_nt: TGTGCCAGCAGTGAAGGACCAGGGGTCCCCTACGAGCAGTACTTC; clone_size: -; j_call: TRBJ2-7; d_call: -; v_call: TRBV6-1
cdr3_aa: CASSVAGSDNSPLHF; cdr3_nt: TGTGCCAGCAGTGTGGCGGGGTCCGATAATTCACCCCTCCACTTT; clone_size: -; j_call: TRBJ1-6; d_call: -; v_call: TRBV2